These T cell receptor beta chains were read from a single sample in a study of T-cell memory formation after mild COVID-19. TCRdb processed the 5' RACE reads anew with MiXCR; each CDR3 protein has one entry. The table lists around 300,000 distinct CDR3 sequences, less than 20% of them singletons. The specimen was PBMCs or a T cell subset sorted from them (not recorded which). The source is a man aged 18 to 29 who had mild COVID-19 (a few samples of this study predate the infection). Cell type and time point are not known. Each CDR3 is given with its conserved first and last residue. A D gene is named only where the DNA matches it firmly. Only some rows state a clone size, as once, few, many or a class for expanded clones.

TRBV4-3,many,TRBJ2-3,NA,CASSRQVGTDTQYF,TGCGCCAGCAGTCGACAGGTTGGCACAGATACGCAGTATTTT
TRBV5-1,NA,TRBJ2-3,TRBD2,CASSPASGTDTQYF,TGCGCCAGCAGCCCGGCTAGCGGGACAGATACGCAGTATTTT
TRBV20-1,few,TRBJ2-5,TRBD2,CSARASTSGQETQYF,TGCAGTGCTAGAGCGTCGACTAGCGGGCAAGAGACCCAGTACTTC
TRBV7-8,few,TRBJ2-3,TRBD2,CASSLASGATDTQYF,TGTGCCAGCAGCTTGGCTAGCGGGGCCACAGATACGCAGTATTTT
TRBV7-2,NA,TRBJ1-5,NA,CASSVPGRLQPQHF,TGTGCCAGCAGCGTCCCGGGGAGGCTACAGCCCCAGCATTTT
TRBV5-1,many,TRBJ1-2,NA,CASSLDTEGGGYTF,TGCGCCAGCAGCTTGGACACCGAAGGAGGTGGCTACACCTTC
TRBV3-1,few,TRBJ1-1,NA,CASSLRDDTEAFF,TGTGCCAGCAGCCTAAGGGACGACACTGAAGCTTTCTTT
TRBV7-2,few,TRBJ1-2,NA,CASSGSKGHLLANYGYTF,TGTGCCAGCAGCGGGTCGAAGGGACACCTGTTAGCTAACTATGGCTACACCTTC
TRBV28,few,TRBJ1-3,NA,CASSLLGRGNTIYF,TGTGCCAGCAGTTTACTGGGTCGCGGAAACACCATATATTTT
TRBV5-1,few,TRBJ1-4,NA,CASSLRPFNEKLFF,TGCGCCAGCAGCTTGCGGCCTTTTAATGAAAAACTGTTTTTT
TRBV18,NA,TRBJ2-5,TRBD2,CASSLRTSGEGETQYF,TGTGCCAGCTCACTTCGGACTAGCGGGGAGGGAGAGACCCAGTACTTC
TRBV6-5,NA,TRBJ1-2,TRBD1,CASSYAATGVEVYGYTF,TGTGCCAGCAGTTACGCAGCGACAGGGGTAGAAGTCTATGGCTACACCTTC
TRBV3-1,few,TRBJ2-5,NA,CASRQGVGGETQYF,TGTGCCAGCAGGCAGGGGGTCGGAGGGGAGACCCAGTACTTC
TRBV18,few,TRBJ2-7,NA,CASSPDRQVLREQYF,TGTGCCAGCTCCCCTGACAGGCAAGTCCTACGCGAGCAGTACTTC
TRBV7-2,few,TRBJ2-5,NA,CASSPLGLRQETQYF,TGTGCCAGCAGCCCCCTGGGACTCCGCCAAGAGACCCAGTACTTC
TRBV24-1,few,TRBJ2-5,NA,CATSHAGIETQYF,TGTGCCACCTCCCATGCAGGGATAGAGACCCAGTACTTC
TRBV7-8,NA,TRBJ2-7,TRBD2,CASSSTRDYSYEQYF,TGTGCCAGCAGCTCAACCCGGGACTACTCCTACGAGCAGTACTTC
TRBV6-4,NA,TRBJ1-5,TRBD1,CASSDTGVGQPQHF,TGTGCCAGCAGCGATACAGGGGTCGGGCAGCCCCAGCATTTT
TRBV6-2/TRBV6-3,NA,TRBJ1-3,NA,CASSYSNLEDTIYF,TGTGCCAGCAGTTACTCGAATCTCGAAGACACCATATATTTT
TRBV28,NA,TRBJ1-3,TRBD1,CASREQGASGNTIYF,TGTGCCAGCAGAGAACAGGGGGCTTCTGGAAACACCATATATTTT
TRBV20-1,NA,TRBJ1-1,NA,CSASFGTEAFF,TGCAGTGCTAGTTTTGGCACTGAAGCTTTCTTT
TRBV5-5,NA,TRBJ1-4,NA,CASSSGHHATNEKLFF,TGTGCCAGCAGCTCCGGACACCACGCAACTAATGAAAAACTGTTTTTT
TRBV29-1,NA,TRBJ1-2,TRBD1,CSVGLTGGNYGYTF,TGCAGCGTTGGCCTGACAGGGGGGAACTATGGCTACACCTTC
TRBV20-1,few,TRBJ1-2,NA,CSAKKLGYGYTF,TGCAGTGCCAAGAAATTGGGCTATGGCTACACCTTC
TRBV20-1,NA,TRBJ2-3,TRBD1,CSARGGQGAPDTQYF,TGCAGTGCTAGAGGAGGACAGGGCGCGCCAGATACGCAGTATTTT
TRBV7-2,few,TRBJ1-5,NA,CASSDGTNQPQHF,TGTGCCAGCAGCGACGGTACCAATCAGCCCCAGCATTTT
TRBV4-3,few,TRBJ2-7,NA,CASSPGSGPYEQYF,TGCGCCAGCAGCCCAGGGAGCGGCCCCTACGAGCAGTACTTC
TRBV5-4,NA,TRBJ2-1,TRBD1,CASSKGQGLYNEQFF,TGTGCCAGCAGCAAGGGACAGGGTTTGTACAATGAGCAGTTCTTC
TRBV5-1,few,TRBJ1-2,TRBD1,CASSFLQGRNYGYTF,TGCGCCAGCAGCTTCTTACAGGGGCGAAACTATGGCTACACCTTC
TRBV20-1,NA,TRBJ1-5,TRBD1,CSARRDSDQPQHF,TGCAGTGCTAGAAGGGACAGTGATCAGCCCCAGCATTTT
TRBV7-6,few,TRBJ2-2,NA,CASSPFGGANTGELFF,TGTGCCAGCAGCCCCTTTGGCGGGGCAAACACCGGGGAGCTGTTTTTT
TRBV5-1,NA,TRBJ1-2,TRBD1,CASSLKTGTEYGYTF,TGCGCCAGCAGCCTCAAGACAGGGACGGAATATGGCTACACCTTC
TRBV6-2/TRBV6-3,NA,TRBJ2-3,NA,CASTQGPDTQYF,TGTGCCAGCACTCAGGGCCCAGATACGCAGTATTTT
TRBV30,few,TRBJ1-6,NA,CAWSVLGQGYSPLHF,TGTGCCTGGAGTGTGCTGGGTCAGGGATATTCACCCCTCCACTTT
TRBV27,NA,TRBJ1-6,TRBD1,CASSHSRDRRDSPLHF,TGTGCCAGCAGTCACTCGCGGGACAGAAGGGATTCACCCCTCCACTTT
TRBV7-2,few,TRBJ2-5,NA,CASSFSVGLAQETQYF,TGTGCCAGCAGCTTTAGTGTGGGATTAGCGCAAGAGACCCAGTACTTC
TRBV20-1,NA,TRBJ2-2,TRBD1,CSARRDRVTGELFF,TGCAGTGCTAGAAGGGACAGGGTAACCGGGGAGCTGTTTTTT
TRBV9,NA,TRBJ2-1,TRBD2,CASSVLAGGRSYNEQFF,TGTGCCAGCAGCGTTCTAGCGGGGGGCCGCTCCTACAATGAGCAGTTCTTC